This paragraph covers one T cell receptor (beta chain) sequence. Its antigen is unidentified. PCR primers comprised 60 Vbeta and 13 Jbeta primers. Sequenced by immunoSEQ multiplex PCR; TCRdb stores in-frame clones only, minus some. This table holds around 120,000 clones, approximately 72% found once. The germline CDR1 and CDR2 sequences are MGHRA and YSYEKL. The CDR3 has 16 amino acids. V dropped 0 bases and J dropped 3 bases, with 15 bases sitting between them. The data originate from a study of cytomegalovirus exposure and HLA in healthy donors. Study as a whole: In an earlier analysis, around 100 million unique TCR beta sequences were found from some 180 million T cells. Overall study results and limits: Several of the most significant clusters appeared, in a later analysis, to be linked to common viral pathogens. High specificity and sensitivity for cytomegalovirus status were reported for the classifier. Per published accounts, TCR beta sequences correctly predicted the HLA-A and HLA-B alleles of most subjects.

This chain uses TRBV4-1 with TRBJ2-7; no clear D. The clonotype comes from a man aged 60-69 years in good health and CMV-seropositive. The specimen sequenced was PBMCs. The CDR3 DNA is TGCGCCAGCAGCCAAGAGACCGGGTTCAGCCACTACGAGCAGTACTTC. This encodes CASSQETGFSHYEQYF.